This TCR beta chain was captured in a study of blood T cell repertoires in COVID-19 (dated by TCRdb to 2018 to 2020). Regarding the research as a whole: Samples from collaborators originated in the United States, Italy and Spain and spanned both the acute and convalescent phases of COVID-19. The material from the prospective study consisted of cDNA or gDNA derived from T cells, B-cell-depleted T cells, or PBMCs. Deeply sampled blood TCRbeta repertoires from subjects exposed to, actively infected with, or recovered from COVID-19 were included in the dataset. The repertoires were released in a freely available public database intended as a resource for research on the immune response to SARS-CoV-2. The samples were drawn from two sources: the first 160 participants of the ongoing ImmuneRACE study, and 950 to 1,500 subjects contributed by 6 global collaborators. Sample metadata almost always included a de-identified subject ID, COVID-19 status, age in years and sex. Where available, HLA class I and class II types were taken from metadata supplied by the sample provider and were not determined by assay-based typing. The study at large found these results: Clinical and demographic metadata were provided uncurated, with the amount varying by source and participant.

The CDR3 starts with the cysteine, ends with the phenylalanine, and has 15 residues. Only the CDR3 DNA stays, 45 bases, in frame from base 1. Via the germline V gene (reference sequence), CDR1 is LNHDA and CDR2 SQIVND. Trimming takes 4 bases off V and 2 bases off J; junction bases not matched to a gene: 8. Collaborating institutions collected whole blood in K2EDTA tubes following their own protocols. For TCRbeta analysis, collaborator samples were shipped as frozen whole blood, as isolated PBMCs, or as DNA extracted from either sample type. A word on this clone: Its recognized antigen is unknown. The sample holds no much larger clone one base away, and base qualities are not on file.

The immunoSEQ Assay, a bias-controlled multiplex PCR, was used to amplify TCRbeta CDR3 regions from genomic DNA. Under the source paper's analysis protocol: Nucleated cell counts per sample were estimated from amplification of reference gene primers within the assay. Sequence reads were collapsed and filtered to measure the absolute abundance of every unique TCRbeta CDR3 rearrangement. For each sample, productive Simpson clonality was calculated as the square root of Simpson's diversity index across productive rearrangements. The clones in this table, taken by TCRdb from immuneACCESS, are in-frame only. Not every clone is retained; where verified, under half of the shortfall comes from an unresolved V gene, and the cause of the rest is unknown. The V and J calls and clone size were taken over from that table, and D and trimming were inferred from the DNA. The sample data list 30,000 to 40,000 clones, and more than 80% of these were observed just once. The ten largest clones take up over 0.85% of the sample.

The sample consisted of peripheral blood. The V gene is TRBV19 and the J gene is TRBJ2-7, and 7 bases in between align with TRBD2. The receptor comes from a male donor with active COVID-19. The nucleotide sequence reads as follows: TGTGCCAGTAGTAAAAGTAGGGAGGGCGCCTACGAGCAGTACTTC. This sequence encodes CASSKSREGAYEQYF.